These T cell receptor beta chains were read from a single sample in a study of T-cell reconstitution after alpha-beta-depleted transplantation in children. From the PCR reads, TCRdb called clonotypes with MiXCR, one entry per CDR3 protein. The sample gives nearly 400,000 distinct CDR3 sequences, roughly 20% of which show up once; approximately 3.8% is in the top ten. The material sequenced was PBMCs from the stem cell graft donor, taken from the stem cell graft. The receptor set was obtained from a human donor who donated a stem cell graft to a child with acute myeloid leukemia. Each CDR3 is given with its conserved first and last residue. The order of the fields is clone size, D gene, J gene, V gene, CDR3 protein. The D gene is left open where the match is weak. Size is stated for part of the rows, as once, few or many counts, or as a class when the clone is expanded.

clone_size: few; d_call: TRBD2; j_call: TRBJ2-1; v_call: TRBV28; cdr3_aa: CASSPVGTTFNEQFF
clone_size: few; d_call: NA; j_call: TRBJ2-5; v_call: TRBV7-2; cdr3_aa: CASSSHVRTQYF
clone_size: NA; d_call: NA; j_call: TRBJ2-1; v_call: TRBV30; cdr3_aa: CAWSSGTIDEQFF
clone_size: few; d_call: NA; j_call: TRBJ1-4; v_call: TRBV5-4; cdr3_aa: CASSLGGSTNEKLFF
clone_size: many; d_call: NA; j_call: TRBJ2-1; v_call: TRBV29-1; cdr3_aa: CSVVGLAAYNEQFF
clone_size: few; d_call: TRBD2; j_call: TRBJ2-1; v_call: TRBV11-1; cdr3_aa: CASSSSGSRNEQFF
clone_size: NA; d_call: NA; j_call: TRBJ1-3; v_call: TRBV12-3/TRBV12-4; cdr3_aa: CASSLARPGNTIYF
clone_size: NA; d_call: NA; j_call: TRBJ2-7; v_call: TRBV24-1; cdr3_aa: CATSDSGRGLYEQYF
clone_size: NA; d_call: TRBD2; j_call: TRBJ2-5; v_call: TRBV6-1; cdr3_aa: CASTARLAGGETQYF
clone_size: many; d_call: TRBD2; j_call: TRBJ2-1; v_call: TRBV7-6; cdr3_aa: CASSLGLANEQFF